This note documents a single TCR beta chain sequence. Its antigen remains unidentified. This record comes from a study of T-cell memory formation after mild COVID-19. Study outcomes and limitations: Day 15 to 85 contractors were CD4/CD8 balanced; later expanders leaned CD4+.

Via MiXCR, TCRdb re-called the 5' RACE reads, giving one row per CDR3 protein. The data contain 250,000 to 350,000 distinct CDR3 sequences, approximately 16% of them singletons. CDR3 length: 14 residues. Germline V gives CDR1 SGHTA, CDR2 FQGNSA. J was trimmed by 1 base and V by 5 bases; bases with no gene match: 3. The sample was PBMCs or a T cell subset sorted from them (not recorded which). The rearrangement joins TRBV7-2 to TRBJ2-5, with 8 bases that match TRBD2. The clonotype comes from a man aged 18 to 30 who had mild COVID-19 (a few samples of this study predate the infection). Cell type and time point are not known. The CDR3 loop reads CASSPGGLQETQYF. The CDR3 DNA is TGTGCCAGCAGCCCGGGGGGGCTCCAAGAGACCCAGTACTTC. The full variable domain, its missing parts supplied by reference TRBV7-2 and TRBJ2-5, is GAGVSQSPSNKVTEKGKDVELRCDPISGHTALYWYRQSLGQGLEFLIYFQGNSAPDKSGLPSDRFSAERTGGSVSTLTIQRTQQEDSAVYLCASSPGGLQETQYFGPGTRLLVL.